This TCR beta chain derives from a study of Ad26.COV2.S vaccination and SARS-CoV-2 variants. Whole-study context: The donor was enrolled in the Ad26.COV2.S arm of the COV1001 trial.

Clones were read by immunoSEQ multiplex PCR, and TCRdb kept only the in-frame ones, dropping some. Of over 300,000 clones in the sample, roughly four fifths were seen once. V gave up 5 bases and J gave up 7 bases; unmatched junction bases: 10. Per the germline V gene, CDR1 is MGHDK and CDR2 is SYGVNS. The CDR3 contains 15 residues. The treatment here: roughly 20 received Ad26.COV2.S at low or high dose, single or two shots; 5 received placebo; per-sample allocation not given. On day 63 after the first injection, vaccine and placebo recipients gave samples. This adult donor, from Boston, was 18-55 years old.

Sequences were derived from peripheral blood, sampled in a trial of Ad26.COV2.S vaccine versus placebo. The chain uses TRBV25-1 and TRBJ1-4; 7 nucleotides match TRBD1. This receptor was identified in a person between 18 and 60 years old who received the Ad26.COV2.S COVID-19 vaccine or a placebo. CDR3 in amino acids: CASSSGGTAGEKLFF. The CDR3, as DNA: TGTGCCAGCAGTTCTGGGGGGACAGCGGGTGAAAAACTGTTTTTT.